The present entry profiles one T cell receptor (beta chain) with its context. Its antigen is unknown. The sample originates from a study of cytomegalovirus exposure and HLA in healthy donors. The study, taken as a whole, reports: Rarity marked most TCR sequences, yet some public TCRs occurred in many donors.

The PCR contained 60 Vbeta and 13 Jbeta primers. The assay was immunoSEQ multiplex PCR, and TCRdb's table has in-frame clones only and misses some. The table includes about 150,000 clones, approximately 80% detected once. Trimming pared 4 bases from V and 2 bases from J, leaving 16 bases between. The CDR3 is 16 residues long. Germline assignment: CDR1 SGHRS and CDR2 YFSETQ. The sequenced sample was PBMCs. This chain joins TRBV5-1 and TRBJ2-1; D not certain. The receptor was derived from a woman between 18 and 29 years old in good health and CMV-seronegative. The CDR3 reads CASSLLLSSAYNEQFF. CDR3 bases: TGCGCCAGCAGCCTCCTCCTGAGCAGCGCCTACAATGAGCAGTTCTTC. Combining the CDR3 with reference TRBV5-1 and TRBJ2-1 gives the whole variable domain KAGVTQTPRYLIKTRGQQVTLSCSPISGHRSVSWYQQTPGQGLQFLFEYFSETQRNKGNFPGRFSGRQFSNSRSEMNVSTLELGDSALYLCASSLLLSSAYNEQFFGPGTRLTVL.